The 13 T cell receptor beta chains in this list originate from one sample, sequenced in a study of response to subunit inactivated influenza vaccine. MiXCR, run by TCRdb on the RT-PCR reads, gives a single entry per CDR3 protein. Counted here are hundreds of thousands of distinct CDR3 sequences, around 8% occurring once; the ten biggest clones make up roughly 13%. Source: PBMCs from blood, taken less than 30 months after vaccination. All receptors derive from a man aged 45 to 75 who received an inactivated influenza vaccine.

This clonotype was found a few times. The chain has TRBV5-1 and TRBJ2-7; D gene ambiguous. The germline V and J ends were trimmed by 1 base and 2 bases, with 7 bases remaining between them. In germline, CDR1 is SGHRS, CDR2 YFSETQ. There are 13 residues in the CDR3. CDR3 sequence (DNA): TGCGCCAGCAGCTTGAACAGCCCCTACGAGCAGTACTTC. Its protein product is CASSLNSPYEQYF.

This clonotype has more than one count but fewer than ten. The J gene is TRBJ2-3, the V gene TRBV20-1; 8 positions match TRBD2. The CDR3 has 16 amino acids. V shed 5 bases and J 2 bases; nucleotides not matched to a gene: 12. The germline gives CDR1 DFQATT, CDR2 SNEGSKA (reference sequence). CDR3 region: CSAPTPRGRITDTQYF. CDR3 DNA: TGCAGTGCTCCCACGCCTCGCGGGAGGATCACAGATACGCAGTATTTT.

This clonotype was counted ten times or more. The chain recombines TRBV7-9 with TRBJ2-7, with a tentative D call TRBD2 (5 bases). Trimming pared 5 bases from V and 0 bases from J, leaving 11 bases between. Germline V gene lookup returns CDR1 SEHNR and CDR2 FQNEAQ (reference sequence). This CDR3 region has 14 residues. CDR3 region: CASSGSGSSYEQYF. The CDR3 nucleotides are TGTGCCAGCAGCGGGAGTGGGTCCTCCTACGAGCAGTACTTC.

This clonotype was detected ten times or more. The V call is TRBV3-1, the J call TRBJ2-7, with TRBD2 identical over 8 bases. The CDR3 extends over 15 amino acids. The V segment lost 1 base and the J segment 7 bases; nucleotides outside the gene matches: 9. CDR1 LGHDT and CDR2 YNNKEL come from the germline V gene (reference sequence). The CDR3 protein is CASSQAGMREEEQYF. The DNA of the CDR3 is TGTGCCAGCAGCCAAGCGGGGATGCGGGAGGAAGAGCAGTACTTC.

This rearrangement joins TRBV6-1 to TRBJ1-1; D gene unclear. V lost 2 bases and J lost 12, with 19 bases in between. Germline V lookup: CDR1 MNHNS, CDR2 SASEGT. The CDR3 loop spans 14 amino acids. CDR3 in DNA: TGTGCCAGCAGTGAAAGATCCCGAGGACTCTATACTTTCTTT. Its protein product is CASSERSRGLYTFF.

J is TRBJ2-5 and V is TRBV20-1; 7 positions agree with TRBD2. CDR1 is DFQATT and CDR2 is SNEGSKA in the germline V gene (reference sequence). Trimming took 3 bases from V and 5 from J; bases not matched to a gene: 12. This CDR3 region has 15 residues. The CDR3 is CSASYEGLVAETQYF. CDR3 nucleotides: TGCAGTGCTAGCTATGAAGGACTAGTAGCTGAGACCCAGTACTTC.

V is TRBV6-1 and J is TRBJ1-5; maybe TRBD1 (6 bases). Germline assignment: CDR1 MNHNS and CDR2 SASEGT. The CDR3 runs 13 residues. With 7 bases removed from V and 3 bases from J, the gap between germline ends came to 10 bases. The CDR3 region is CASTRDNNQPQHF. In nucleotides, the CDR3 is TGTGCCAGCACCCGGGACAACAATCAGCCCCAGCATTTT.

The chain carries TRBV20-1 and TRBJ2-7, with 14 bases fitting TRBD2. The CDR3 extends over 14 amino acids. After removal of 3 bases from V and 6 bases from J, the junction contained 4 bases not matched to a gene. Per germline, CDR1 DFQATT and CDR2 SNEGSKA (reference sequence). The CDR3 is CSASRLAGGREQYF. In nucleotides, the CDR3 is TGCAGTGCTAGCCGACTAGCGGGAGGGCGCGAGCAGTACTTC.

V is TRBV15 and J is TRBJ2-5, with 7 bases that match TRBD1. CDR1 is LNHNV and CDR2 is YYDKDF in the germline V gene (reference sequence). The CDR3 spans 15 residues. The V segment lost 1 base and the J segment 1 base; nucleotides outside the gene matches: 3. This chain's CDR3 is CATSRGQGPQETQYF. The CDR3 bases are TGTGCCACCAGCAGAGGACAGGGCCCCCAAGAGACCCAGTACTTC.

The sample holds many counts of this clonotype. CDR3 coding DNA: TGCGCCAGCAGCTTGGATGACTCTGGGGCCAACGTCCTGACTTTC. Translation gives CASSLDDSGANVLTF. V and J are TRBV5-1 and TRBJ2-6; no definite D call. V lost 0 bases, J lost 0 bases, and 4 bases lay in between. The length of the CDR3 is 15 residues. Germline V CDR1 and CDR2: SGHRS, YFSETQ.

This clonotype was picked up many times. V is TRBV6-1 and J is TRBJ1-5; D uncertain. V was shortened by 6 bases and J by 0 bases, with 9 bases between the two germline ends. The CDR3 is made up of 14 amino acids. Germline V lookup: CDR1 MNHNS, CDR2 SASEGT. CDR3 bases: TGTGCCAGCAGCTCCCCCGCTAGCAATCAGCCCCAGCATTTT. Translated, it gives CASSSPASNQPQHF.

This clonotype was detected ten times or more. The chain employs TRBV7-3 and TRBJ2-1, with TRBD1 identical over 9 bases. The V and J ends lost 4 bases and 9 bases, in that order; junction bases with no gene match: 7. The CDR3 runs to 14 residues. CDR1 SGHTA and CDR2 FQGTGA come from the germline V gene. The CDR3 loop reads CASSSGTGIREQFF. The CDR3 region has the DNA TGTGCCAGCAGCTCCGGGACAGGGATTCGTGAGCAGTTCTTC.

This clonotype was detected ten times or more. The rearrangement links TRBV6-5 to TRBJ1-2; D ambiguous. Germline-derived CDR1 and CDR2 are MNHEY and SVGAGI. CDR3 size: 14 residues. V lost 0 bases to trimming and J lost 2 bases, with 7 bases between them. The CDR3 DNA reads as TGTGCCAGCAGTTACTCTGGGCAGAACTATGGCTACACCTTC. Residues: CASSYSGQNYGYTF.